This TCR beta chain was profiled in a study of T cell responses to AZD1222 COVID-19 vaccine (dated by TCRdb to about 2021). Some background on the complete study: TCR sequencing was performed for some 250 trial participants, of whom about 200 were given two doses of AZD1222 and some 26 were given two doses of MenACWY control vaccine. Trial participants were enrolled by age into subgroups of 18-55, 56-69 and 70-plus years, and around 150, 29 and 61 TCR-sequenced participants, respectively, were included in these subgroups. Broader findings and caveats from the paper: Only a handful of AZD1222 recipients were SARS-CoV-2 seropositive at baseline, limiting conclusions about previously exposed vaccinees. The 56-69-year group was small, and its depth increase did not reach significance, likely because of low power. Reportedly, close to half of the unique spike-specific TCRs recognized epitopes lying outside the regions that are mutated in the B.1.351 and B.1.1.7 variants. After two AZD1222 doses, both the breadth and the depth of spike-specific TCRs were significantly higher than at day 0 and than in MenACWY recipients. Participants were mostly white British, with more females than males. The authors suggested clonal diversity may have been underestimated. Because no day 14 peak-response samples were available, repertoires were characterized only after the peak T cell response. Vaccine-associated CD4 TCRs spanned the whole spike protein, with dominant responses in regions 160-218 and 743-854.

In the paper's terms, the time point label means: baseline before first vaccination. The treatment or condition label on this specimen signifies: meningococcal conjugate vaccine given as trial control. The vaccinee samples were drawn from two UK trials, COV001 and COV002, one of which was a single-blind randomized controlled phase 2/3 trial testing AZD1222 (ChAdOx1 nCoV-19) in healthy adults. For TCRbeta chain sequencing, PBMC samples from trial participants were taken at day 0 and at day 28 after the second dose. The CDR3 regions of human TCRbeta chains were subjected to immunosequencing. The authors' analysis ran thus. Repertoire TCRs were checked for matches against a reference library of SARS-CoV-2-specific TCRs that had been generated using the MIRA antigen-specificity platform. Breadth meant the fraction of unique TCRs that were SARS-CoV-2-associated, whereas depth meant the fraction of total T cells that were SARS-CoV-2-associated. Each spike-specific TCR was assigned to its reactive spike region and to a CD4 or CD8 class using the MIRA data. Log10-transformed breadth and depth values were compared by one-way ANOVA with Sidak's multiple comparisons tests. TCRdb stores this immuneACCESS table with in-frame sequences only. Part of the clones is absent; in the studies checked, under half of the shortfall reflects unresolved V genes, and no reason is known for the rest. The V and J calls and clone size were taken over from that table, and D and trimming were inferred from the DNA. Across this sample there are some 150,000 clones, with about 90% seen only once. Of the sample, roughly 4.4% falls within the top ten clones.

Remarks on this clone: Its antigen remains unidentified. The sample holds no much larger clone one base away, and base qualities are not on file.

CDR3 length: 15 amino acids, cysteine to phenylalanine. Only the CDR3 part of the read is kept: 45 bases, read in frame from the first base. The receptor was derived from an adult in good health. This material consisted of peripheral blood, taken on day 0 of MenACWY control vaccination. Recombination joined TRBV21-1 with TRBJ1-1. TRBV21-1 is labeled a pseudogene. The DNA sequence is TGTGCCAGCAGCAAAGGAAAGGCAGTGGGCACTGAAGCTTTCTTT. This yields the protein CASSKGKAVGTEAFF.